This T cell receptor (beta chain) was recovered during a study of T cell responses to AZD1222 COVID-19 vaccine. The table came from immunoSEQ multiplex PCR; TCRdb's copy has only in-frame clones and leaves some out. Of some 120,000 clones in the sample, around 90% were seen once. Germline V gives CDR1 GTSNPN, CDR2 SVGIG (reference sequence). With 3 bases clipped from V and 5 bases from J, the junction kept 6 bases outside the gene matches. The CDR3 runs to 13 residues. The source is an adult in good health. The chain couples TRBV30 to TRBJ2-7; 8 bases match TRBD1. The sample in question was peripheral blood, obtained on day 0 of AZD1222 vaccination. The DNA of the CDR3 is TGTGCCTGGAGCCTAAGGACAGGGAACGAGCAGTACTTC. Its translation: CAWSLRTGNEQYF. Full variable domain (outside the CDR3, taken from reference TRBV30 and TRBJ2-7): SQTIHQWPATLVQPVGSPLSLECTVEGTSNPNLYWYRQAAGRGLQLLFYSVGIGQISSEVPQNLSASRPQDRQFILSSKKLLLSDSGFYLCAWSLRTGNEQYFGPGTRLTVT.